The 2 T cell receptor beta chains listed next were all sequenced from one sample in a study of shared clonotypes between healthy human individuals. The assay was immunoSEQ multiplex PCR, and TCRdb's table has in-frame clones only and misses some. This sample has about 2 million clones, with roughly 95% found just once. The sample consisted of naive CD4+ T cells sorted from blood. Subset: CD45RA+ positively selected. These receptors came from a young man in good health.

The chain recombines TRBV15 with TRBJ2-7, with D possibly being TRBD2 (6 bases). CDR3 length: 15 amino acids. Trimming took off 0 bases at V and 7 bases at J, with 16 bases between the two ends. From germline, CDR1 is LNHNV and CDR2 YYDKDF (reference sequence). This CDR3 reads CATSRDPGGAWEQYF. The CDR3 DNA reads as TGTGCCACCAGCAGAGATCCAGGCGGGGCTTGGGAGCAGTACTTC.

A single count supports this clone. This chain links TRBV27 with TRBJ1-1; a possible D gene is TRBD1 (5 bases). Germline CDR1 and CDR2: MNHEY and SMNVEV (reference sequence). Trimming pared 5 bases from V and 2 bases from J, leaving 15 bases between. The CDR3 runs to 15 residues. The DNA for the CDR3 is TGTGCCAGCAGTCCGCGCCCCGACAGCAACACTGAAGCTTTCTTT. Protein product: CASSPRPDSNTEAFF.